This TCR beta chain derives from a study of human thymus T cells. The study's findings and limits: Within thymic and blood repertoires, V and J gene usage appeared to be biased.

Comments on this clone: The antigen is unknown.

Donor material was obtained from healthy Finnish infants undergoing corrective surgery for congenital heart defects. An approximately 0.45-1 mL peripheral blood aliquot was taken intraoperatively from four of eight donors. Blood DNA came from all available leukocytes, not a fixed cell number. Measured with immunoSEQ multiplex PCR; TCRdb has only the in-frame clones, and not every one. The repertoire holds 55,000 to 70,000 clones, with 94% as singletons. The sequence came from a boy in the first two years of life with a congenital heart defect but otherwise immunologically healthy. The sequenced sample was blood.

The CDR3 protein is CASSQSGSTDTQYF. CDR3 DNA sequence: TGCGCCAGCAGCCAAAGCGGGAGCACAGATACGCAGTATTTT. This chain uses TRBV4-1 with TRBJ2-3, with a tentative D call TRBD2 (6 bases). The CDR3 covers 14 residues. The V and J ends lost 2 bases and 0 bases respectively, with 6 bases between them. CDR1 MGHRA and CDR2 YSYEKL come from the germline V gene.